The next 23 T cell receptor beta chains were all read from a single sample in a study of T cell changes during pregnancy in multiple sclerosis. Produced via immunoSEQ multiplex PCR; TCRdb's table is partial and in-frame only. The top ten hold roughly 0.41% of the sample, which has fewer than 40,000 clones, about 92% seen once. This specimen was CD4+ T cells from peripheral blood mononuclear cells, taken in the second trimester of pregnancy. All receptors come from a female donor in good health, enrolled as a control in a pregnancy study.

The chain is built from TRBV10-3 and TRBJ1-2; weak D call: TRBD1 (5 bases). Per germline, CDR1 ENHRY and CDR2 SYGVKD. Trimming took 4 bases from V and 6 from J, leaving 9 bases between them. This CDR3 has 12 amino acids. CDR3 protein: CAISGQGDGYTF. CDR3 sequence (DNA): TGTGCCATCAGTGGGCAGGGCGATGGCTACACCTTC.

This chain joins TRBV10-3 and TRBJ2-1; TRBD2 aligns across 7 bases. With 2 bases clipped from V and 10 bases from J, the junction kept 8 bases outside the gene matches. The CDR3 spans 14 residues. Looked up from germline, CDR1 is ENHRY and CDR2 is SYGVKD. The CDR3 loop reads CAISEGEGLREQFF. In nucleotides, the CDR3 is TGTGCCATCAGTGAGGGGGAGGGCCTTCGGGAGCAGTTCTTC.

This chain joins TRBV19 and TRBJ2-2, with D possibly being TRBD1 (6 bases). The CDR3 sequence is 15 residues long. Trimming pared 10 bases from V and 2 bases from J, leaving 17 bases between. The germline gives CDR1 LNHDA, CDR2 SQIVND (reference sequence). As DNA, the CDR3 is TGTGCCACCTTGGGTAGGACAGTAAACACCGGGGAGCTGTTTTTT. As protein: CATLGRTVNTGELFF. Using reference TRBV19 and TRBJ2-2 for the parts outside the CDR3, the full variable domain is DGGITQSPKYLFRKEGQNVTLSCEQNLNHDAMYWYRQDPGQGLRLIYYSQIVNDFQKGDIAEGYSVSREKKESFPLTVTSAQKNPTAFYLCATLGRTVNTGELFFGEGSRLTVL.

The CDR3 DNA reads as TGTGCCAGCAGCCTCGCGACTAGCGGGCGGGAGACCCAGTACTTC. As protein: CASSLATSGRETQYF. The chain is built from TRBV5-4 and TRBJ2-5; 10 bases are shared with TRBD2. The V gene's germline CDR1 is SGHNT and CDR2 YYREEE (reference sequence). V trimming: 4 bases; J trimming: 5 bases; junction bases outside the gene matches: 8. CDR3 length: 15 residues.

This chain uses TRBV4-3 with TRBJ1-4, with 12 bases lining up with TRBD1. The CDR3 has 16 residues. CDR1 and CDR2 (germline): LGHNA, YSLEER. The junction had 9 bases not matched to a gene; V was cut back by 0 bases and J by 13 bases. The CDR3 DNA follows: TGCGCCAGCAGCCAAGATTGGGGGACAGGGGGCTCCGGACTGTTTTTT. It yields the protein CASSQDWGTGGSGLFF.

The CDR3, as DNA: TGTGCCAGCAGCTTGGCGGTAGGGGTGAGCACCGGGGAGCTGTTTTTT. This translates into CASSLAVGVSTGELFF. This sequence joins TRBV5-8 and TRBJ2-2, with TRBD1 as a possible D gene (5 bases). The CDR3 is 16 amino acids. Germline values: CDR1 SGHTS, CDR2 YDEGEE. V was cut by 0 bases and J by 4 bases, with 13 bases left in between.

The V and J genes are TRBV2 and TRBJ1-2, with D tentatively TRBD1 (5 bases). This CDR3 comprises 13 residues. V gave up 7 bases and J gave up 6 bases, with 15 bases separating them. CDR1 is SNHLY, CDR2 FYNNEI, per germline. The CDR3 nucleotides read TGTGCCAGCACCCCGACAGAGAGACATGGCTACACCTTC. This encodes CASTPTERHGYTF.

The V and J genes are TRBV6-4 and TRBJ2-3; no clear D gene. This CDR3 is 14 amino acids long. Trimming took off 4 bases at V and 2 bases at J, with 10 bases between the two ends. Germline CDR1 is MRHNA and CDR2 is SNTAGT. The DNA of the CDR3 is TGTGCCAGCAGTGTCGAGAGCCACACAGATACGCAGTATTTT. Translation gives CASSVESHTDTQYF.

This chain uses TRBV18 with TRBJ2-1; D possibly corresponds to TRBD2 (6 bases). CDR3 length: 12 amino acids. Trimming left V 1 base short and J 9 bases short, with 7 bases between. Germline-derived CDR1 and CDR2 are KGHSH and LQKENI. The CDR3 nucleotides are TGTGCCAGCTCACCACTAGCGGTTGAGCAGTTCTTC. It specifies CASSPLAVEQFF. Looking up the rest from reference TRBV18 and TRBJ2-1 gives the full variable domain: NAGVMQNPRHLVRRRGQEARLRCSPMKGHSHVYWYRQLPEEGLKFMVYLQKENIIDESGMPKERFSAEFPKEGPSILRIQQVVRGDSAAYFCASSPLAVEQFFGPGTRLTVL.

This clone was recorded only once. V gene TRBV10-3 combines with J gene TRBJ2-3, with 11 bases fitting TRBD2. Trimming took 5 bases from V and 4 from J; bases not matched to a gene: 5. Per germline, CDR1 ENHRY and CDR2 SYGVKD. The CDR3 sequence is 15 residues long. The CDR3 here is CAISSTSGSPDTQYF. The DNA of the CDR3 is TGTGCCATCAGTAGTACTAGCGGGAGTCCAGATACGCAGTATTTT.

V and J are TRBV9 and TRBJ2-4; TRBD2 matches 9 bases. V lost 3 bases and J lost 7; bases outside the gene matches: 5. The CDR3 loop spans 14 amino acids. CDR1 and CDR2 from the germline V gene are SGDLS and YYNGEE. CDR3 nucleotides: TGTGCCAGCAGCGGGGGACTAGCAGGGAACATTCAGTACTTC. Translating it yields CASSGGLAGNIQYF.

This clone was seen once. The chain carries TRBV18 and TRBJ1-1, with 10 bases identical to TRBD1. The germline gives CDR1 KGHSH, CDR2 LQKENI. The ends lost 5 bases at V and 4 bases at J; junction bases unmatched: 10. The CDR3 is made up of 16 amino acids. This CDR3 is CASSLRTGGLGTEAFF. In nucleotides, the CDR3 is TGTGCCAGCTCATTACGGACAGGGGGTTTGGGCACTGAAGCTTTCTTT. Full variable domain (outside the CDR3, taken from reference TRBV18 and TRBJ1-1): NAGVMQNPRHLVRRRGQEARLRCSPMKGHSHVYWYRQLPEEGLKFMVYLQKENIIDESGMPKERFSAEFPKEGPSILRIQQVVRGDSAAYFCASSLRTGGLGTEAFFGQGTRLTVV.

This chain joins TRBV10-2 and TRBJ2-2; D might be TRBD2 (5 bases). The CDR3 consists of 15 residues. With 2 bases removed from V and 6 bases from J, the gap between germline ends came to 13 bases. CDR1 is WSHSY and CDR2 is SAAADI in the germline V gene. CDR3 sequence reads: CASSEPTGVSGELFF. CDR3 coding DNA: TGCGCCAGCAGTGAGCCCACCGGGGTTTCCGGGGAGCTGTTTTTT.

The chain combines TRBV7-6 with TRBJ2-7, with TRBD2 as a possible D gene (7 bases). The CDR3 totals 18 residues. V was cut by 1 base and J by 1 base, with 20 bases left in between. The germline CDR1 and CDR2 sequences are SGHVS and FNYEAQ. CDR3 sequence reads: CASSLGVGVGGASYEQYF. The CDR3, as DNA: TGTGCCAGCAGCTTAGGTGTGGGTGTGGGGGGGGCATCCTACGAGCAGTACTTC.

The genes are TRBV18 and TRBJ1-4; 7 nucleotides match TRBD1. J gave up 8 bases and V 4 bases, and 16 bases lay outside the gene matches. This CDR3 spans 17 amino acids. In germline, CDR1 is KGHSH, CDR2 LQKENI. DNA of the CDR3: TGTGCCAGCTCACTATCGATTCAGACAGGGCTTAAGGAAAAACTGTTTTTT. Translation: CASSLSIQTGLKEKLFF.

The genes are TRBV5-1 and TRBJ1-2; D call uncertain. The CDR3 loop spans 13 amino acids. Trimming took off 0 bases at V and 8 bases at J, with 11 bases between the two ends. CDR1 and CDR2 from the germline V gene are SGHRS and YFSETQ. CDR3 bases: TGCGCCAGCAGCTTGGCCGGGGTCGAGGGCTACACCTTC. It codes for CASSLAGVEGYTF.

The chain links TRBV9 to TRBJ2-1; D not certain. Germline CDR1 SGDLS, CDR2 YYNGEE. The V end lost 4 bases, the J end lost 8 bases, and 13 bases lay between the germline ends. CDR3 length: 13 residues. CDR3 residues: CASSSFSRDEQFF. The CDR3 nucleotides are TGTGCCAGCAGCTCGTTTTCACGCGATGAGCAGTTCTTC.

The chain is built from TRBV30 and TRBJ1-1; the D is unclear. V was trimmed by 0 bases and J by 6 bases, leaving 8 bases between them. The CDR3 length is 12 residues. The germline V gene encodes CDR1 GTSNPN and CDR2 SVGIG (reference sequence). The CDR3: CAWSVNSAEAFF. For the CDR3, the DNA is TGTGCCTGGAGTGTAAATTCCGCTGAAGCTTTCTTT.

The chain combines TRBV25-1 with TRBJ1-1; perhaps TRBD1 as D (6 bases). The CDR3 is made up of 17 amino acids. V lost 8 bases to trimming and J lost 5 bases, with 27 bases between them. The germline V gene has CDR1 MGHDK and CDR2 SYGVNS. Here the CDR3 reads CASRPNQGLVASTEAFF. Here the CDR3 DNA reads TGTGCCAGCCGTCCGAACCAGGGGTTGGTGGCGTCGACTGAAGCTTTCTTT.

The gene calls are TRBV6-6 and TRBJ2-3; D gene ambiguous. The CDR3 consists of 11 residues. The V gene's germline CDR1 is MNHNY and CDR2 SVGAGI (reference sequence). V dropped 6 bases and J dropped 4 bases, with 5 bases sitting between them. CDR3 loop: CASRSSDTQYF. As DNA, the CDR3 is TGTGCCAGCAGATCTTCAGATACGCAGTATTTT.

The rearrangement joins TRBV27 to TRBJ1-3; 8 bases map to TRBD1. This CDR3 is built from 17 residues. Per germline, CDR1 MNHEY and CDR2 SMNVEV (reference sequence). V lost 5 bases, J lost 2 bases, and 11 bases stayed unmatched. CDR3 in amino acids: CASSPRQGSVTGNTIYF. Here the CDR3 DNA reads TGTGCCAGCAGTCCAAGACAGGGGTCGGTAACTGGAAACACCATATATTTT.

V is TRBV27 and J is TRBJ2-1, with 12 bases matching TRBD1. CDR1 MNHEY and CDR2 SMNVEV come from the germline V gene (reference sequence). This CDR3 contains 14 residues. V gave up 7 bases and J gave up 7 bases; unmatched junction bases: 5. The CDR3 coding sequence is TGTGCCAGCACCGGGACAGGGGGCTGGAATGAGCAGTTCTTC. It translates to CASTGTGGWNEQFF.

This chain connects TRBV7-2 to TRBJ2-2; 9 nucleotides line up with TRBD1. The V segment lost 5 bases and the J segment 4 bases; nucleotides outside the gene matches: 2. This CDR3 is 14 amino acids long. Per the germline V gene, CDR1 is SGHTA and CDR2 is FQGNSA. CDR3 sequence reads: CASSLGQGTGELFF. CDR3 bases: TGTGCCAGCAGCCTGGGACAGGGCACCGGGGAGCTGTTTTTT.